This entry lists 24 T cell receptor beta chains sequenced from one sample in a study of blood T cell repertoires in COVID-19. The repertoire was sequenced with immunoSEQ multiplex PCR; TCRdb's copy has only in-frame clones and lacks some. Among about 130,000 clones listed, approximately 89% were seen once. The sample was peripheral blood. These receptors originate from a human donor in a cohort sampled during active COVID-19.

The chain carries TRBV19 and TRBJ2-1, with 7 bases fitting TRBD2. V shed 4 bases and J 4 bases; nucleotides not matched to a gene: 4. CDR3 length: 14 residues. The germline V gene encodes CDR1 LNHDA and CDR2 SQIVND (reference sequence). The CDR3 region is CASSTGGPYNEQFF. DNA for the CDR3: TGTGCCAGTAGTACGGGAGGCCCTTACAATGAGCAGTTCTTC.

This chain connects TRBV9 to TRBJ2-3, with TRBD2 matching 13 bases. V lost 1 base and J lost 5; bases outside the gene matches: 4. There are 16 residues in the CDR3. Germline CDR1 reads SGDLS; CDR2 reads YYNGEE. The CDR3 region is CASSVTSGGVKDTQYF. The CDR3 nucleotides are TGTGCCAGCAGCGTAACTAGCGGGGGGGTTAAAGATACGCAGTATTTT.

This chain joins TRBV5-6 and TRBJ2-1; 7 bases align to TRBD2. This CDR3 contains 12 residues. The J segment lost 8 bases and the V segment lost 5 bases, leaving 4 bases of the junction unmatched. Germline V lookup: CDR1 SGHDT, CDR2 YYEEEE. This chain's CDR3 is CASRGGADEQFF. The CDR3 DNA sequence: TGTGCCAGCAGGGGAGGGGCGGATGAGCAGTTCTTC.

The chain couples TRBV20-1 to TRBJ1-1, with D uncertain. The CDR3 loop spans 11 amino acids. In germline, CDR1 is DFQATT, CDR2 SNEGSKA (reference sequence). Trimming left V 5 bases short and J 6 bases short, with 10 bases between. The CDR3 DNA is TGCAGTGCTCCGGGATCCGCTGAAGCTTTCTTT. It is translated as CSAPGSAEAFF.

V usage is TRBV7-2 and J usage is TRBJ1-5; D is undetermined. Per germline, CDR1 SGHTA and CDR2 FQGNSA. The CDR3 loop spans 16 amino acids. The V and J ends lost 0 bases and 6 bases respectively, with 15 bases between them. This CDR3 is CASSLASSVIRQPQHF. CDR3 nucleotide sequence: TGTGCCAGCAGCTTAGCCTCATCGGTAATTCGTCAGCCCCAGCATTTT.

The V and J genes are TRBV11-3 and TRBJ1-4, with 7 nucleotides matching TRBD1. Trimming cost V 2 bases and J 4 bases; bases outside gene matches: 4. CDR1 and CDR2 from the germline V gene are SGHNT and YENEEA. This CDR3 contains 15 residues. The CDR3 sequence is CASSLSRDSNEKLFF. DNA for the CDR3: TGTGCCAGCAGCTTAAGCCGGGACAGTAATGAAAAACTGTTTTTT. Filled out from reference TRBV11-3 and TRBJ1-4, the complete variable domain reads EAGVVQSPRYKIIEKKQPVAFWCNPISGHNTLYWYLQNLGQGPELLIRYENEEAVDDSQLPKDRFSAERLKGVDSTLKIQPAELGDSAVYLCASSLSRDSNEKLFFGSGTQLSVL.

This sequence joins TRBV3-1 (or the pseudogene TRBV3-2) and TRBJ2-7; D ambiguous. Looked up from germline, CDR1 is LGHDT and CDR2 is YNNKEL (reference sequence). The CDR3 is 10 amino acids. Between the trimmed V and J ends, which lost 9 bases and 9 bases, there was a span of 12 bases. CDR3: CARTGNGQYV. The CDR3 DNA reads TGTGCCAGAACCGGTAATGGGCAGTACGTC.

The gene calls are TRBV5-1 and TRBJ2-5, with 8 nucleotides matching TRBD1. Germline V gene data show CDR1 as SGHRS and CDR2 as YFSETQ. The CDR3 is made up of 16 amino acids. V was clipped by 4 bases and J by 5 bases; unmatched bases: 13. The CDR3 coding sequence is TGCGCCAGCAGCCTAGGACAGGGTTCTTTTCGGGAGACCCAGTACTTC. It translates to CASSLGQGSFRETQYF.

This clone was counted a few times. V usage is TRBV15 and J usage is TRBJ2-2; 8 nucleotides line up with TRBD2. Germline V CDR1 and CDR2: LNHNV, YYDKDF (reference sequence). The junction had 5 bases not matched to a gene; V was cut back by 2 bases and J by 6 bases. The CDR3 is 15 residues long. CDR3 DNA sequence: TGTGCCACCAGCAGAACCAGCGGGAGCGCCGGGGAGCTGTTTTTT. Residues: CATSRTSGSAGELFF. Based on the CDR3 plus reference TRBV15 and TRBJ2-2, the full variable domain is DAMVIQNPRYQVTQFGKPVTLSCSQTLNHNVMYWYQQKSSQAPKLLFHYYDKDFNNEADTPDNFQSRRPNTSFCFLDIRSPGLGDTAMYLCATSRTSGSAGELFFGEGSRLTVL.

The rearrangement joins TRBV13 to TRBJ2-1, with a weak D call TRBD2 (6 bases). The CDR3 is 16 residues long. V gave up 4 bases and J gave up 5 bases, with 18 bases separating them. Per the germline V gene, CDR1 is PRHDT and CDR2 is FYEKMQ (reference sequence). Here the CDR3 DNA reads TGTGCCAGCAGCTCATCCGCGGCTAGCGCGCACAATGAGCAGTTCTTC. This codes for CASSSSAASAHNEQFF.

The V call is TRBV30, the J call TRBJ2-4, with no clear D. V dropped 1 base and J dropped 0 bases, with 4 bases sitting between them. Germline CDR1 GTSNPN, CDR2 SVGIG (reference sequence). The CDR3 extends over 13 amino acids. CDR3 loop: CAWSDGAKNIQYF. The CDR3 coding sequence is TGTGCCTGGAGTGACGGAGCCAAAAACATTCAGTACTTC.

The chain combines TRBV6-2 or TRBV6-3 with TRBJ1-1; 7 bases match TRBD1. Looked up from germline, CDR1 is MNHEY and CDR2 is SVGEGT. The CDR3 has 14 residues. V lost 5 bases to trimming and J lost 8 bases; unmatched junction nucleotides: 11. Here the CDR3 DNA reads TGTGCCAGCAGTAAATATCGACAGGGCAGCGAAGCTTTCTTT. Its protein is CASSKYRQGSEAFF.

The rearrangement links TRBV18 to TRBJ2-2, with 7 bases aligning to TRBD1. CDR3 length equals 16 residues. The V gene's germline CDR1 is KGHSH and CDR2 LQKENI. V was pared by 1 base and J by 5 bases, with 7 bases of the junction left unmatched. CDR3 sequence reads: CASSPLAGGETGELFF. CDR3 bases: TGTGCCAGCTCACCACTTGCAGGGGGTGAGACCGGGGAGCTGTTTTTT. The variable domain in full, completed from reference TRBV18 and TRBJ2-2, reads NAGVMQNPRHLVRRRGQEARLRCSPMKGHSHVYWYRQLPEEGLKFMVYLQKENIIDESGMPKERFSAEFPKEGPSILRIQQVVRGDSAAYFCASSPLAGGETGELFFGEGSRLTVL.

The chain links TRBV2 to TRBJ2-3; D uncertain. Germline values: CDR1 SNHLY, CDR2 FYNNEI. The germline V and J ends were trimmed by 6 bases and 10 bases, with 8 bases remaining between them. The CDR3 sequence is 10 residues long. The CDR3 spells CASSAISQYF. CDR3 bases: TGTGCCAGCAGCGCGATCTCGCAGTATTTT.

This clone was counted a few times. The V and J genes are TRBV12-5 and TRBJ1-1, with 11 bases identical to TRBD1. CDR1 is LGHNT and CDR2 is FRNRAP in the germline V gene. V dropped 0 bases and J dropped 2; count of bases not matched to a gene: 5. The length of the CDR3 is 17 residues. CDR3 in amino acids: CASGLVLGQGGNTEAFF. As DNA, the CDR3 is TGTGCTAGTGGTTTGGTTCTGGGACAGGGGGGTAACACTGAAGCTTTCTTT. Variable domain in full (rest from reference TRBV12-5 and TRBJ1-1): DARVTQTPRHKVTEMGQEVTMRCQPILGHNTVFWYRQTMMQGLELLAYFRNRAPLDDSGMPKDRFSAEMPDATLATLKIQPSEPRDSAVYFCASGLVLGQGGNTEAFFGQGTRLTVV.

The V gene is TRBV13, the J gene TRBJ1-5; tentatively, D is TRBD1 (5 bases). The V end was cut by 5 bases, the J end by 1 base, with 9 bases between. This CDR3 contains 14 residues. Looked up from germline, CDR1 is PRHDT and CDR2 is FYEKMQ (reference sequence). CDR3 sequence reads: CASSPPGSNQPQHF. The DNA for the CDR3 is TGTGCCAGCAGCCCCCCAGGGAGCAATCAGCCCCAGCATTTT.

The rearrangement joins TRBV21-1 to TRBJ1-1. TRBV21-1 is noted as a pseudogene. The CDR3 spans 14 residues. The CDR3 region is CASSPEGEGLEAFF. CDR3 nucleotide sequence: TGTGCCAGCAGCCCCGAAGGGGAGGGGCTGGAAGCTTTCTTT.

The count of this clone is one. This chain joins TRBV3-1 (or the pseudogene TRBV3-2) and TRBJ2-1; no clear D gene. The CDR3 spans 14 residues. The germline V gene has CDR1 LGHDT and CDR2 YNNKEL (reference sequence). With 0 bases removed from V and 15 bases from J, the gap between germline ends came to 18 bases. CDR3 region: CASSQDWSAHRSFF. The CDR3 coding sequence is TGTGCCAGCAGCCAAGATTGGAGCGCCCATCGCTCGTTCTTC.

CDR3 DNA: TGCAGTGCTAGTCCAGGGAGGGGCCACTATGGCTACACCTTC. As protein: CSASPGRGHYGYTF. V is TRBV20-1 and J is TRBJ1-2, with D perhaps matching TRBD1 (5 bases). This CDR3 comprises 14 residues. The V end lost 3 bases, the J end lost 3 bases, and 14 bases lay between the germline ends. Germline V CDR1 and CDR2: DFQATT, SNEGSKA (reference sequence).

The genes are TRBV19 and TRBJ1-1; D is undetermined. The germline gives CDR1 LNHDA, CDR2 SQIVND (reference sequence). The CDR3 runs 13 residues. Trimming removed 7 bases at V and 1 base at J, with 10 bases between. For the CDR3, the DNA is TGTGCCAGTACATGGTTCGGGAACACTGAAGCTTTCTTT. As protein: CASTWFGNTEAFF.

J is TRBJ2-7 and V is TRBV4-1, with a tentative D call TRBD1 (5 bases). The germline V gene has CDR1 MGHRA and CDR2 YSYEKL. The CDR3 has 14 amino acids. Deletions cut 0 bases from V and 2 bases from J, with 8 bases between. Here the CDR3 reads CASSQDRGPYEQYF. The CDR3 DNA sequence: TGCGCCAGCAGCCAAGATAGGGGCCCCTACGAGCAGTACTTC.

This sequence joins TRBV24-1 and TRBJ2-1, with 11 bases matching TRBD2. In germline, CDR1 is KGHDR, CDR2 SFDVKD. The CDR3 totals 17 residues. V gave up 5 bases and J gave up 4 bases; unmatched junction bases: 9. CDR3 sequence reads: CATSGNSGRAGYNEQFF. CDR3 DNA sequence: TGTGCCACCAGTGGTAATAGCGGGAGGGCGGGTTACAATGAGCAGTTCTTC.

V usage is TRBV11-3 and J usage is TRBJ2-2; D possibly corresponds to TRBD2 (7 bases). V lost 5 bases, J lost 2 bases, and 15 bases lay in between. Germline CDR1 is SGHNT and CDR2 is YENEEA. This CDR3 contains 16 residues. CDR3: CASSRGASSNTGELFF. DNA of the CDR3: TGTGCCAGCAGCCGGGGGGCTAGCTCTAACACCGGGGAGCTGTTTTTT.

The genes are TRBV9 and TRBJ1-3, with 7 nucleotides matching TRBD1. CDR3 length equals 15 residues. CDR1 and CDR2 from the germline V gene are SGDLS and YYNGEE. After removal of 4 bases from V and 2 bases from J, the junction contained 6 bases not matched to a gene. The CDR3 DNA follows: TGTGCCAGCAGCCCCCGACAGGGTCCTGGAAACACCATATATTTT. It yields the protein CASSPRQGPGNTIYF.